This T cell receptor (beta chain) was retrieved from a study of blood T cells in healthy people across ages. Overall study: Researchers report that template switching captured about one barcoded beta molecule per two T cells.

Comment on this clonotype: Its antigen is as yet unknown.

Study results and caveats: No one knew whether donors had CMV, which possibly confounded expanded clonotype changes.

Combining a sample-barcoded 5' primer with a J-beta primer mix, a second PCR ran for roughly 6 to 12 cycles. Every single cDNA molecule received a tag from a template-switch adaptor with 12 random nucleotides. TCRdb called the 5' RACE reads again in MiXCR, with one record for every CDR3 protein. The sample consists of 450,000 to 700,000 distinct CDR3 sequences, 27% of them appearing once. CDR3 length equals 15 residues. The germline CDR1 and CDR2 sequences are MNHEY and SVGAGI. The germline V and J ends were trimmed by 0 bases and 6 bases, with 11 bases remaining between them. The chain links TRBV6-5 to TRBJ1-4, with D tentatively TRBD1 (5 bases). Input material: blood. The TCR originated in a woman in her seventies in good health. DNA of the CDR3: TGTGCCAGCAGTTACTCCGGTGGGGCCCATGAAAAACTGTTTTTT. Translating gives CASSYSGGAHEKLFF.